These T cell receptor beta chains were read from a single sample in a study of shared clonotypes between healthy human individuals. Only in-frame clones appear in the TCRdb table, and some are missing; sequencing was by immunoSEQ multiplex PCR. This table has roughly 2,500,000 clones, approximately 93% appearing once. The sequencing input was naive CD4+ T cells from PBMCs. All receptors derive from a man between 18 and 35 years old in good health. Some clones in this sample may be carry-over from other donors' samples. CDR3s include the opening cysteine and the closing phenylalanine or tryptophan. The order of the fields is J gene, D gene, V gene, clone size, CDR3 length, CDR3 protein, CDR3 DNA. A D gene is named only where the DNA matches it firmly. Clone size appears in some rows only: once, few, many, or a class for an expanded clone.

j_call: TRBJ1-2; d_call: NA; v_call: TRBV9; clone_size: NA; cdr3_length: 14; cdr3_aa: CASSDRGRDTHHTF; cdr3_nt: TGTGCCAGCAGTGATAGGGGCCGGGACACCCACCACACCTTC
j_call: TRBJ1-5; d_call: TRBD1; v_call: TRBV6-5; clone_size: NA; cdr3_length: 15; cdr3_aa: CASSRQGYSNQPQHF; cdr3_nt: TGTGCCAGCAGTCGACAGGGGTATAGCAATCAGCCCCAGCATTTT
j_call: TRBJ2-7; d_call: NA; v_call: TRBV6-5; clone_size: NA; cdr3_length: 12; cdr3_aa: CASTSSSYEQYF; cdr3_nt: TGTGCCAGCACCTCGAGTTCCTACGAGCAGTACTTC
j_call: TRBJ2-5; d_call: TRBD2; v_call: TRBV2; clone_size: NA; cdr3_length: 16; cdr3_aa: CASSPGVAGFQETQYF; cdr3_nt: TGTGCCAGCAGCCCCGGGGTAGCGGGATTCCAAGAGACCCAGTACTTC
j_call: TRBJ1-2; d_call: NA; v_call: TRBV28; clone_size: NA; cdr3_length: 14; cdr3_aa: CASSLSGAGYGYTF; cdr3_nt: TGTGCCAGCAGCTTATCGGGGGCAGGCTATGGCTACACCTTC
j_call: TRBJ2-3; d_call: NA; v_call: TRBV11-3; clone_size: once; cdr3_length: 14; cdr3_aa: CASSPWRDTDTQYF; cdr3_nt: TGTGCCAGCAGCCCTTGGCGGGACACAGATACGCAGTATTTT
j_call: TRBJ2-7; d_call: NA; v_call: TRBV6-5; clone_size: NA; cdr3_length: 15; cdr3_aa: CASRTGWRQDYEQYF; cdr3_nt: TGTGCCAGCAGAACCGGATGGAGACAGGACTACGAGCAGTACTTC
j_call: TRBJ2-2; d_call: TRBD2; v_call: TRBV19; clone_size: NA; cdr3_length: 15; cdr3_aa: CASTGLAGGVGELFF; cdr3_nt: TGTGCCAGTACTGGACTAGCGGGAGGGGTCGGGGAGCTGTTTTTT
j_call: TRBJ2-7; d_call: NA; v_call: TRBV25-1; clone_size: once; cdr3_length: 13; cdr3_aa: CASSERPGAEQYF; cdr3_nt: TGTGCCAGCAGTGAACGGCCAGGGGCCGAGCAGTACTTC
j_call: TRBJ2-1; d_call: TRBD2; v_call: TRBV28; clone_size: NA; cdr3_length: 17; cdr3_aa: CASSLGRASGRYNEQFF; cdr3_nt: TGTGCCAGCAGTTTGGGGAGGGCTAGCGGGAGGTACAATGAGCAGTTCTTC
j_call: TRBJ2-1; d_call: TRBD1; v_call: TRBV5-1; clone_size: NA; cdr3_length: 18; cdr3_aa: CASSKDRGLVRSYNEQFF; cdr3_nt: TGCGCCAGCAGCAAGGACAGGGGGCTCGTTCGTTCCTACAATGAGCAGTTCTTC
j_call: TRBJ2-7; d_call: NA; v_call: TRBV29-1; clone_size: NA; cdr3_length: 13; cdr3_aa: CSSRRAGSYEQYF; cdr3_nt: TGCAGCTCGCGGAGAGCGGGCTCCTACGAGCAGTACTTC
j_call: TRBJ2-7; d_call: NA; v_call: TRBV7-6; clone_size: NA; cdr3_length: 16; cdr3_aa: CASSLTQQVGEYEQYF; cdr3_nt: TGTGCCAGCAGCTTAACCCAACAGGTTGGGGAGTACGAGCAGTACTTC
j_call: TRBJ1-3; d_call: TRBD1; v_call: TRBV9; clone_size: NA; cdr3_length: 16; cdr3_aa: CATARQGALSGNTIYF; cdr3_nt: TGTGCCACCGCACGGCAGGGGGCTTTGTCTGGAAACACCATATATTTT